The next 10 T cell receptor beta chains were all read from a single sample in a study of shared clonotypes between healthy human individuals. Profiling relied on immunoSEQ multiplex PCR, and the TCRdb table lists in-frame clones only, not all of them. The table includes about 480,000 clones, nearly 80% detected once. Sequenced sample: PBMCs. These receptors were taken from a woman aged 40 to 49 in good health. Some clones in this sample may be carry-over from other donors' samples.

The chain links TRBV10-2 to TRBJ1-1; 10 bases are shared with TRBD1. Trimming at V came to 6 bases and at J to 7 bases, leaving 8 bases not matched to a gene. Germline CDR1 reads WSHSY; CDR2 reads SAAADI. The CDR3 has 14 residues. CDR3 in amino acids: CASSRDRGEREAFF. DNA of the CDR3: TGCGCCAGCAGCAGGGACAGGGGCGAACGTGAAGCTTTCTTT.

The chain carries TRBV10-3 and TRBJ2-1; 9 bases align to TRBD1. The ends lost 5 bases at V and 4 bases at J; junction bases unmatched: 6. Germline V lookup: CDR1 ENHRY, CDR2 SYGVKD. The CDR3 covers 15 residues. CDR3 amino acids: CAISQQGASYNEQFF. The DNA for the CDR3 is TGTGCCATCAGTCAACAGGGGGCATCGTACAATGAGCAGTTCTTC.

The chain employs TRBV7-2 and TRBJ2-5; D is ambiguous. V dropped 1 base and J dropped 1 base, with 16 bases sitting between them. Germline V CDR1 and CDR2: SGHTA, FQGNSA. This CDR3 comprises 17 residues. The CDR3 bases are TGTGCCAGCAGCTTAGTATTCGCGTACACCCGCCAAGAGACCCAGTACTTC. This translates into CASSLVFAYTRQETQYF.

V gene TRBV27 combines with J gene TRBJ1-5; TRBD1 might be the D (6 bases). The CDR3 has 16 residues. CDR1 MNHEY and CDR2 SMNVEV come from the germline V gene (reference sequence). Between the trimmed V and J ends, which lost 4 bases and 0 bases, there was a span of 13 bases. Here the CDR3 DNA reads TGTGCCAGCAGTTCCGGGACACTTTATAGCAATCAGCCCCAGCATTTT. Its protein is CASSSGTLYSNQPQHF.

The chain uses TRBV7-9 and TRBJ1-3, with a weak D call TRBD1 (6 bases). The germline V gene has CDR1 SEHNR and CDR2 FQNEAQ (reference sequence). This CDR3 spans 17 amino acids. The V end lost 5 bases, the J end lost 0 bases, and 17 bases lay between the germline ends. The CDR3 sequence: CASSLYYTGYSGNTIYF. CDR3 sequence (DNA): TGTGCCAGCAGCCTATATTATACAGGGTACTCTGGAAACACCATATATTTT.

The chain links TRBV7-3 to TRBJ2-3, with TRBD2 matching 10 bases. Germline V CDR1 and CDR2: SGHTA, FQGTGA. The V and J ends lost 5 bases and 5 bases, in that order; junction bases with no gene match: 10. The CDR3 contains 16 residues. CDR3 region: CASSGGASGSLDTQYF. The CDR3 DNA reads as TGTGCCAGCAGCGGGGGCGCTAGCGGGAGTCTAGATACGCAGTATTTT.

The V and J genes are TRBV10-3 and TRBJ2-7; TRBD2 agrees at 15 bases. The CDR3 has 15 residues. The trim removed 2 bases at V and 4 bases at J, leaving 0 bases unmatched. The germline V gene has CDR1 ENHRY and CDR2 SYGVKD. The CDR3 loop is CAISEGTSGGYEQYF. In DNA form, the CDR3 reads TGTGCCATCAGTGAGGGGACTAGCGGGGGGTACGAGCAGTACTTC.

The chain combines TRBV4-1 with TRBJ1-2; 7 positions match TRBD1. Per the germline V gene, CDR1 is MGHRA and CDR2 is YSYEKL. V lost 4 bases, J lost 4 bases, and 9 bases stayed unmatched. The CDR3 loop spans 15 amino acids. The CDR3 reads CASSPEEGASYGYTF. The CDR3 DNA reads TGCGCCAGCAGCCCCGAGGAGGGGGCGAGCTATGGCTACACCTTC.

V usage is TRBV28 and J usage is TRBJ2-7, with a weak D call TRBD1 (5 bases). Germline lookup yields CDR1 MDHEN and CDR2 SYDVKM. V lost 8 bases, J lost 0 bases, and 8 bases lay in between. The CDR3 covers 12 residues. CDR3 region: CASRGASYEQYF. The CDR3 coding sequence is TGTGCCAGCCGTGGGGCCTCCTACGAGCAGTACTTC.

The chain combines TRBV7-9 with TRBJ2-6, with 8 bases lining up with TRBD1. CDR3 size: 16 residues. CDR1 is SEHNR, CDR2 FQNEAQ, per germline (reference sequence). V gave up 7 bases and J gave up 1 base; unmatched junction bases: 6. CDR3 residues: CASIDRGQSGANVLTF. The CDR3 nucleotides are TGTGCCAGCATCGACAGGGGTCAGTCTGGGGCCAACGTCCTGACTTTC.